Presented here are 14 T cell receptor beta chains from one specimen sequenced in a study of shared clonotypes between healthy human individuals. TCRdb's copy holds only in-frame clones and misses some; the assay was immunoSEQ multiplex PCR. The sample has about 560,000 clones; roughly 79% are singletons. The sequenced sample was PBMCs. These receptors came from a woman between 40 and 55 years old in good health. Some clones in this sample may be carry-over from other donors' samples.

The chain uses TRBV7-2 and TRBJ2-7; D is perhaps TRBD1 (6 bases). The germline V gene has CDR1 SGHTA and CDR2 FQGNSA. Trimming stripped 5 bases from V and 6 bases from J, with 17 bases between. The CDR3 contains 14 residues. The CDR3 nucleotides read TGTGCCAGCAGCCCTGACAGGACCTCTGGCGAGCAGTACTTC. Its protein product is CASSPDRTSGEQYF.

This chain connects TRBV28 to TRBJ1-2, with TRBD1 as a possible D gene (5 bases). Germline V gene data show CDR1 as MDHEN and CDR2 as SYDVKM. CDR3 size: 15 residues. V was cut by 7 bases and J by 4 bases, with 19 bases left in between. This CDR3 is CASTLGGGDGYGYTF. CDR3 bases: TGTGCCAGCACCTTAGGCGGGGGGGACGGCTATGGCTACACCTTC.

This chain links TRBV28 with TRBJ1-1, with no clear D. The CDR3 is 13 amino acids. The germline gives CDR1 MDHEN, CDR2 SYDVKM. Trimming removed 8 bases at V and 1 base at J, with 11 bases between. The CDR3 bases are TGTGCCAGCCGCGGTTTGCCGAACACTGAAGCTTTCTTT. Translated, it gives CASRGLPNTEAFF. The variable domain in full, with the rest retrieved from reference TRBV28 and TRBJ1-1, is DVKVTQSSRYLVKRTGEKVFLECVQDMDHENMFWYRQDPGLGLRLIYFSYDVKMKEKGDIPEGYSVSREKKERFSLILESASTNQTSMYLCASRGLPNTEAFFGQGTRLTVV.

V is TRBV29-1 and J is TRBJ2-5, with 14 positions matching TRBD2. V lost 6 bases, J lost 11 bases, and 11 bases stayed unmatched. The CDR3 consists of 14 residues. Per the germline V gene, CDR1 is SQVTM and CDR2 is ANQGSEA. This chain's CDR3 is CSVRGLAGVREQYF. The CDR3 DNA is TGCAGCGTCCGGGGACTAGCGGGAGTTCGTGAGCAGTACTTC.

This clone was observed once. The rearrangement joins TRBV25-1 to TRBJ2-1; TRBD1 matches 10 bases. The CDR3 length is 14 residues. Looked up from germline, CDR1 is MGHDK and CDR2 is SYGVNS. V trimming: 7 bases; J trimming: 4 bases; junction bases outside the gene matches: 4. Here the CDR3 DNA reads TGTGCCAGCACGGACAGGGGGGGTTACAATGAGCAGTTCTTC. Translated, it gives CASTDRGGYNEQFF.

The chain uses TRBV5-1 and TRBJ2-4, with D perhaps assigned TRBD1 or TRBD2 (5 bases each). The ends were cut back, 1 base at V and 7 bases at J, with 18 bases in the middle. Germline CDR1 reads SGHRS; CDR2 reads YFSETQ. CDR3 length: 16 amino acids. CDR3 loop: CASSLPRGPVGNIQYF. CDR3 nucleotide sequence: TGCGCCAGCAGCTTGCCCCGGGGACCCGTGGGGAACATTCAGTACTTC.

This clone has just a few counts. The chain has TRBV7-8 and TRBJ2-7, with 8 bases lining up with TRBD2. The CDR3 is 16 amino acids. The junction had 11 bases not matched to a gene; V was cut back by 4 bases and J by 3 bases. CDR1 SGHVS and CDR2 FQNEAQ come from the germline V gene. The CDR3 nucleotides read TGTGCCAGCAGCTCTGGAGCGGGAGCAATAGTCTACGAGCAGTACTTC. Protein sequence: CASSSGAGAIVYEQYF.

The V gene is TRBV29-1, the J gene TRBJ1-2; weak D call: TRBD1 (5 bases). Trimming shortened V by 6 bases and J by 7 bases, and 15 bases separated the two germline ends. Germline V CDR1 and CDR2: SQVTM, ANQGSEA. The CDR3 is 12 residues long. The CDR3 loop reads CSVAVGAGGYTF. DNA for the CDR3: TGCAGCGTGGCAGTCGGGGCCGGTGGCTACACCTTC.

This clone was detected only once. The CDR3 here is CASSVEGRHEQFF. The CDR3 DNA reads as TGTGCCAGCAGCGTGGAGGGGAGACATGAGCAGTTCTTC. The chain is built from TRBV9 and TRBJ2-1; a possible D gene is TRBD2 (6 bases). This CDR3 contains 13 residues. Deletions cut 2 bases from V and 8 bases from J, with 11 bases between. Germline assignment: CDR1 SGDLS and CDR2 YYNGEE.

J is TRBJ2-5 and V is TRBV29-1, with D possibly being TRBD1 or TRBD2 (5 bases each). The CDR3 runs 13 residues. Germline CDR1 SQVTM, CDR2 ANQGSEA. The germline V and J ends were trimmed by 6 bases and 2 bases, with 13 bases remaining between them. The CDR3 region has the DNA TGCAGCGTCTCTGGGACGGATCAAGAGACCCAGTACTTC. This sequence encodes CSVSGTDQETQYF.

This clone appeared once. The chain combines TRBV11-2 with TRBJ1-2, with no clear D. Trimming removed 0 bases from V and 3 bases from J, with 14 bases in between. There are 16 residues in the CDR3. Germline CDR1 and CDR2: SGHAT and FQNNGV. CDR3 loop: CASSLDLSGSDYGYTF. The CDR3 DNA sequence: TGTGCCAGCAGCTTAGATTTGTCAGGTTCGGACTATGGCTACACCTTC.

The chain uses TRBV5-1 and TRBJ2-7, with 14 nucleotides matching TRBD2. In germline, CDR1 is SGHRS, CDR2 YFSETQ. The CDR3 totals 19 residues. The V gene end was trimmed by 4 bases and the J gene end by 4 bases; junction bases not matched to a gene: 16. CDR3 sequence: CASSLPGLAGVDRKYEQYF. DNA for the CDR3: TGCGCCAGCAGCCTTCCGGGACTAGCGGGAGTAGACCGTAAGTACGAGCAGTACTTC.

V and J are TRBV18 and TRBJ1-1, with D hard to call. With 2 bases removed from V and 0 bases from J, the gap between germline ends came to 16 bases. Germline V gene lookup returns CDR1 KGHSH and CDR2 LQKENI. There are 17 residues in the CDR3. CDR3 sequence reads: CASSPKYAPQLNTEAFF. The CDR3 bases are TGTGCCAGCTCACCAAAGTACGCCCCACAGTTGAACACTGAAGCTTTCTTT. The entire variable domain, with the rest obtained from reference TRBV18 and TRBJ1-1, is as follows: NAGVMQNPRHLVRRRGQEARLRCSPMKGHSHVYWYRQLPEEGLKFMVYLQKENIIDESGMPKERFSAEFPKEGPSILRIQQVVRGDSAAYFCASSPKYAPQLNTEAFFGQGTRLTVV.

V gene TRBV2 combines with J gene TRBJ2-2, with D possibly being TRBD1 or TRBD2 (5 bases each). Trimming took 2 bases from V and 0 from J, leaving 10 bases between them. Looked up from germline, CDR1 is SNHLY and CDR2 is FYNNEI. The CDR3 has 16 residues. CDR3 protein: CASSETGPSNTGELFF. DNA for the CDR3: TGTGCCAGCAGTGAAACGGGGCCCTCGAACACCGGGGAGCTGTTTTTT. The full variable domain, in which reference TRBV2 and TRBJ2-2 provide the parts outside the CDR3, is EPEVTQTPSHQVTQMGQEVILRCVPISNHLYFYWYRQILGQKVEFLVSFYNNEISEKSEIFDDQFSVERPDGSNFTLKIRSTKLEDSAMYFCASSETGPSNTGELFFGEGSRLTVL.